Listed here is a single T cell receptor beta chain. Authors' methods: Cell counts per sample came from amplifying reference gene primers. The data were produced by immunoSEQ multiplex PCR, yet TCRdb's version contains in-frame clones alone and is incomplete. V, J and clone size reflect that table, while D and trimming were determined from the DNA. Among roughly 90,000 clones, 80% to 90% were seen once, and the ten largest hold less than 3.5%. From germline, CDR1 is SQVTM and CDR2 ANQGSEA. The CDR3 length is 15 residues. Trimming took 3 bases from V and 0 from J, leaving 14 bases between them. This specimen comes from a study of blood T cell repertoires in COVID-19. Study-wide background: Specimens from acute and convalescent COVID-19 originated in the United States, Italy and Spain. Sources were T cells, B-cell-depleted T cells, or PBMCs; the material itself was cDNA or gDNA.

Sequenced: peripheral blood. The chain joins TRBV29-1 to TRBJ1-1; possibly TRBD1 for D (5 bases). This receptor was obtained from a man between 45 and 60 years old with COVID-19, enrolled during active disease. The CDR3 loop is CSVDPGGLMNTEAFF. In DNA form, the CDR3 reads TGCAGCGTTGACCCCGGGGGACTCATGAACACTGAAGCTTTCTTT.